The next 19 T cell receptor beta chains were all read from a single sample in a study of Ad26.COV2.S vaccination and SARS-CoV-2 variants. Assay used: immunoSEQ multiplex PCR; TCRdb lists only in-frame clones, some missing. This table has about 350,000 clones, 92% appearing once. The specimen comprised peripheral blood, sampled after recovery from COVID-19. The source is a human donor who had recovered from COVID-19.

This clone was found a few times. The chain carries TRBV19 and TRBJ1-5; D is ambiguous. Trimming removed 6 bases at V and 8 bases at J, with 20 bases between. The CDR3 is 15 residues long. CDR1 is LNHDA and CDR2 is SQIVND in the germline V gene (reference sequence). CDR3 bases: TGTGCCAGTAGCATGGACCCGAGCTTGAGGGAGCCCCAGCATTTT. Its protein product is CASSMDPSLREPQHF.

The chain joins TRBV3-1 (or the pseudogene TRBV3-2) to TRBJ2-6; 8 bases fit TRBD1. Losses at the gene ends were 1 base for V and 0 bases for J; bases not matched to a gene: 8. This CDR3 has 19 residues. Looked up from germline, CDR1 is LGHDT and CDR2 is YNNKEL (reference sequence). The CDR3 bases are TGTGCCAGCAGCCAAGCAGGACAGGGAATCTTCTCTGGGGCCAACGTCCTGACTTTC. Its translation: CASSQAGQGIFSGANVLTF.

The chain has TRBV19 and TRBJ1-1; 8 nucleotides align to TRBD1. The length of the CDR3 is 18 residues. V trimming: 4 bases; J trimming: 1 base; junction bases outside the gene matches: 14. Germline V gene data show CDR1 as LNHDA and CDR2 as SQIVND (reference sequence). The CDR3 region has the DNA TGTGCCAGTAGTACCACCGACAGGGGCCCGGGAGGGAACACTGAAGCTTTCTTT. Translation: CASSTTDRGPGGNTEAFF.

V is TRBV18 and J is TRBJ2-3; the D is unclear. Germline V gene sequence: CDR1 KGHSH, CDR2 LQKENI. Deletions cut 0 bases from V and 2 bases from J, with 6 bases between. The CDR3 covers 14 residues. CDR3 protein: CASSPPRITDTQYF. For the CDR3, the DNA is TGTGCCAGCTCACCACCGAGGATCACAGATACGCAGTATTTT.

The CDR3 nucleotides are TGTGCCAGCAGCGTGGAGGACTGGGGAAACACCATATATTTT. Translated, it gives CASSVEDWGNTIYF. The chain uses TRBV6-5 and TRBJ1-3; D gene unclear. Trimming shortened V by 6 bases and J by 4 bases, and 13 bases separated the two germline ends. Germline V gives CDR1 MNHEY, CDR2 SVGAGI. This CDR3 is 14 amino acids long.

The chain links TRBV5-4 to TRBJ2-3, with TRBD2 matching 8 bases. There are 15 residues in the CDR3. Losses at the gene ends were 5 bases for V and 0 bases for J; bases not matched to a gene: 5. Germline CDR1 SGHNT, CDR2 YYREEE (reference sequence). The CDR3 loop is CASSWSGGSTDTQYF. DNA for the CDR3: TGTGCCAGCAGTTGGAGCGGGGGAAGCACAGATACGCAGTATTTT.

This rearrangement joins TRBV6-2 or TRBV6-3 to TRBJ1-1, with D maybe TRBD1 (5 bases). V was shortened by 6 bases and J by 5 bases, with 13 bases between the two germline ends. Germline CDR1 reads MNHEY; CDR2 reads SVGEGT. The CDR3 is made up of 13 amino acids. In nucleotides, the CDR3 is TGTGCCAGCAGCGAAGGGGATAGGACTGAAGCTTTCTTT. Translating it yields CASSEGDRTEAFF.

The CDR3 is CASSLSSQRGSYEQYF. Written as DNA, the CDR3 is TGCGCCAGCAGCTTATCATCGCAGAGGGGCTCCTACGAGCAGTACTTC. The gene calls are TRBV5-1 and TRBJ2-7, with D perhaps matching TRBD1 or TRBD2 (5 bases each). With 2 bases removed from V and 0 bases from J, the gap between germline ends came to 15 bases. Germline CDR1 reads SGHRS; CDR2 reads YFSETQ. The CDR3 is 16 residues long.

The V call is TRBV6-2 or TRBV6-3, the J call TRBJ1-1, with 7 bases that match TRBD1. Trimming removed 6 bases from V and 5 bases from J; junction bases left unmatched: 6. The CDR3 spans 13 residues. Germline CDR1 MNHEY, CDR2 SVGEGT. The CDR3 coding sequence is TGTGCCAGCAGCGACAGGGTCGGAACTGAAGCTTTCTTT. As protein: CASSDRVGTEAFF.

The rearrangement links TRBV15 to TRBJ2-4; tentative D call: TRBD1 (6 bases). Germline assignment: CDR1 LNHNV and CDR2 YYDKDF (reference sequence). Between the trimmed V and J ends, which lost 0 bases and 3 bases, there was a span of 15 bases. The CDR3 covers 17 residues. CDR3: CATSRDFGGAGKNIQYF. The CDR3, as DNA: TGTGCCACCAGCAGAGATTTTGGGGGCGCGGGCAAAAACATTCAGTACTTC.

This chain joins TRBV4-1 and TRBJ2-5; D is undetermined. This CDR3 contains 14 residues. V dropped 3 bases and J dropped 5 bases, with 13 bases sitting between them. CDR1 MGHRA and CDR2 YSYEKL come from the germline V gene. This CDR3 is CASSHNQDAETQYF. The CDR3 DNA reads as TGCGCCAGCAGCCACAATCAGGACGCGGAGACCCAGTACTTC.

This clone appeared once. This chain joins TRBV14 and TRBJ2-6; D not certain. This CDR3 is built from 15 residues. Germline CDR1 is SGHDN and CDR2 is FVKESK. The ends were cut back, 1 base at V and 0 bases at J, with 4 bases in the middle. The CDR3 nucleotides are TGTGCCAGCAGCCAAGGGGGCTCTGGGGCCAACGTCCTGACTTTC. It codes for CASSQGGSGANVLTF.

The chain combines TRBV13 with TRBJ2-3; 13 nucleotides line up with TRBD2. Germline values: CDR1 PRHDT, CDR2 FYEKMQ (reference sequence). The J segment lost 2 bases and the V segment lost 5 bases, leaving 7 bases of the junction unmatched. This CDR3 has 17 amino acids. CDR3 residues: CASSPRLAGGITDTQYF. The CDR3 nucleotides read TGTGCCAGCAGCCCCCGACTAGCGGGGGGAATCACAGATACGCAGTATTTT.

This rearrangement joins TRBV12-5 to TRBJ2-5; no reliable D call. Germline V gene lookup returns CDR1 LGHNT and CDR2 FRNRAP. V lost 0 bases to trimming and J lost 1 base, with 9 bases between them. The CDR3 spans 15 residues. This CDR3 reads CASGLVSVLQETQYF. CDR3 sequence (DNA): TGTGCTAGTGGTTTGGTTTCGGTCCTCCAAGAGACCCAGTACTTC.

J is TRBJ1-2 and V is TRBV18; TRBD1 aligns across 7 bases. CDR3 size: 15 residues. CDR1 and CDR2 from the germline V gene are KGHSH and LQKENI. V trimming: 5 bases; J trimming: 6 bases; junction bases outside the gene matches: 12. The CDR3 sequence is CASSATIQGQDGYTF. The CDR3 DNA reads as TGTGCCAGCTCAGCTACTATACAGGGGCAGGATGGCTACACCTTC.

V gene TRBV7-6 combines with J gene TRBJ1-2; 9 nucleotides line up with TRBD1. Germline V gene data show CDR1 as SGHVS and CDR2 as FNYEAQ. The CDR3 extends over 20 amino acids. J lost 6 bases, V lost 6 bases, and 26 bases had no gene match. CDR3 bases: TGTGCCAGCAGAGTAGGGACAGGGAAGCCCAGCGCGCCTTGGACAAATGGCTACACCTTC. Translation: CASRVGTGKPSAPWTNGYTF.

The V and J genes are TRBV7-2 and TRBJ2-3, with a possible D match to TRBD2 (5 bases). Trimming took 5 bases from V and 1 from J, leaving 10 bases between them. Germline assignment: CDR1 SGHTA and CDR2 FQGNSA. This CDR3 spans 14 amino acids. The CDR3 nucleotides read TGTGCCAGCAGCCTCCTCGGGGGCACAGATACGCAGTATTTT. Translated, it gives CASSLLGGTDTQYF.

The V call is TRBV29-1, the J call TRBJ2-1; TRBD2 matches 11 bases. V lost 4 bases and J lost 5; bases outside the gene matches: 7. The germline V gene encodes CDR1 SQVTM and CDR2 ANQGSEA. The length of the CDR3 is 15 residues. This CDR3 reads CSVARVAGGNNEQFF. In DNA, the CDR3 is TGCAGCGTTGCCCGGGTAGCGGGGGGGAACAATGAGCAGTTCTTC.

The chain employs TRBV9 and TRBJ1-5, with 8 positions matching TRBD1. Trimming at V came to 6 bases and at J to 9 bases, leaving 14 bases not matched to a gene. The germline V gene has CDR1 SGDLS and CDR2 YYNGEE. This CDR3 contains 15 residues. CDR3 nucleotide sequence: TGTGCCAGCAACCCGGACGGACAGGGCCCGACGCCCCAGCATTTT. Residues: CASNPDGQGPTPQHF.